The 31 T cell receptor beta chains given below trace back to one sample, sequenced in a study of brain T cells in children with intractable seizures. TCRdb's table, derived via immunoSEQ multiplex PCR, lists solely in-frame clones and lacks some. The sample lists 88,000 or so clones, about 90% occurring once. This specimen was peripheral blood, taken at surgery. These receptors came from a girl aged 2 to 10 with Rasmussen encephalitis and intractable seizures.

CDR3 coding DNA: TGTGCCAGCAGCAAATGGGGTCTAGCGGGCTCCTACGAGCAGTACTTC. It codes for CASSKWGLAGSYEQYF. The chain employs TRBV21-1 and TRBJ2-7; TRBD2 is taken as the D call from the table, unchecked against the DNA. TRBV21-1 is a pseudogene. CDR3 length: 16 amino acids.

This clone was detected only once. The chain recombines TRBV11-3 with TRBJ2-4, with D maybe TRBD1 (5 bases). Trimming removed 4 bases at V and 1 base at J, with 17 bases between. Germline assignment: CDR1 SGHNT and CDR2 YENEEA. The CDR3 extends over 17 amino acids. CDR3 sequence: CASSSYRQGTAKNIQYF. Here the CDR3 DNA reads TGTGCCAGCAGCTCCTACCGCCAGGGTACGGCCAAAAACATTCAGTACTTC.

This chain links TRBV7-9 with TRBJ2-1; no definite D call. Trimming left V 4 bases short and J 2 bases short, with 15 bases between. This CDR3 is 16 amino acids long. Germline values: CDR1 SEHNR, CDR2 FQNEAQ (reference sequence). CDR3 amino acids: CASSYPTNRAYNEQFF. Written as DNA, the CDR3 is TGTGCCAGCAGCTACCCGACGAACCGGGCCTACAATGAGCAGTTCTTC.

The rearrangement joins TRBV6-5 to TRBJ2-5; the D gene is possibly TRBD1 (6 bases). Germline V lookup: CDR1 MNHEY, CDR2 SVGAGI. This CDR3 spans 14 amino acids. Trimming stripped 10 bases from V and 5 bases from J, with 20 bases between. The CDR3 region is CATIKQGIGETQYF. CDR3 DNA sequence: TGTGCCACCATCAAACAGGGTATCGGGGAGACCCAGTACTTC.

The V call is TRBV5-1, the J call TRBJ2-7; D remains ambiguous. From germline, CDR1 is SGHRS and CDR2 YFSETQ. This CDR3 is 16 amino acids long. Between the trimmed V and J ends, which lost 1 base and 0 bases, there was a span of 14 bases. The CDR3 sequence: CASSLFAKKSSYEQYF. In DNA, the CDR3 is TGCGCCAGCAGCTTGTTCGCAAAGAAGAGCTCCTACGAGCAGTACTTC.

V and J are TRBV19 and TRBJ2-7; the D is unclear. V was shortened by 5 bases and J by 1 base, with 6 bases between the two germline ends. Per germline, CDR1 LNHDA and CDR2 SQIVND (reference sequence). The CDR3 runs to 12 residues. DNA for the CDR3: TGTGCCAGTAGTTCCCCATCCTACGAGCAGTACTTC. Translated, it gives CASSSPSYEQYF.

CDR3 sequence (DNA): TGTGCCAGCACGCAGCTAGCCAAAAACATTCAGTACTTC. It codes for CASTQLAKNIQYF. This chain joins TRBV6-5 and TRBJ2-4; no definite D call. V lost 7 bases, J lost 0 bases, and 7 bases lay in between. Germline lookup yields CDR1 MNHEY and CDR2 SVGAGI. This CDR3 is built from 13 residues.

J is TRBJ1-1 and V is TRBV7-9; no clear D gene. The CDR3 has 13 residues. The V and J ends lost 8 bases and 1 base respectively, with 11 bases between them. CDR1 and CDR2 from the germline V gene are SEHNR and FQNEAQ (reference sequence). The chain's CDR3 is CASRLGENTEAFF. The CDR3 DNA sequence: TGTGCCAGCCGACTAGGAGAGAACACTGAAGCTTTCTTT.

In its sample, this clone was seen once. The chain joins TRBV19 to TRBJ2-1, with 14 bases matching TRBD2. The CDR3 covers 19 residues. With V trimmed by 3 bases and J by 0 bases, 7 bases remained unmatched. Germline loops: CDR1 LNHDA, CDR2 SQIVND (reference sequence). The CDR3 protein is CASSIGTSGGPLSYNEQFF. DNA for the CDR3: TGTGCCAGTAGTATCGGGACTAGCGGGGGCCCACTCTCCTACAATGAGCAGTTCTTC.

The genes are TRBV5-4 and TRBJ2-3, with 10 positions matching TRBD2. Germline values: CDR1 SGHNT, CDR2 YYREEE (reference sequence). CDR3 length: 18 residues. V lost 0 bases and J lost 1; bases outside the gene matches: 8. The CDR3 loop is CASSLDSGGPPRTDTQYF. The CDR3 bases are TGTGCCAGCAGCTTGGATAGCGGGGGGCCCCCCCGCACAGATACGCAGTATTTT.

The CDR3 reads CASSPGHPGNTIYF. The CDR3 DNA is TGTGCCAGCAGTCCGGGACATCCTGGAAACACCATATATTTT. The chain is built from TRBV6-5 and TRBJ1-3, with TRBD1 as a possible D gene (6 bases). Trimming left V 5 bases short and J 2 bases short, with 10 bases between. The CDR3 is 14 amino acids. CDR1 and CDR2 (germline): MNHEY, SVGAGI.

The chain couples TRBV2 to TRBJ2-4, with D tentatively TRBD1 or TRBD2 (6 bases each). The V gene lost 0 bases and the J gene lost 0 bases, with 15 bases spanning the gap. The CDR3 loop spans 18 amino acids. The V gene's germline CDR1 is SNHLY and CDR2 FYNNEI. The CDR3 DNA reads as TGTGCCAGCAGTGAAGCGGTGGGGGGCGCTCTAGCCAAAAACATTCAGTACTTC. This encodes CASSEAVGGALAKNIQYF. The entire variable domain, with the rest obtained from reference TRBV2 and TRBJ2-4, is as follows: EPEVTQTPSHQVTQMGQEVILRCVPISNHLYFYWYRQILGQKVEFLVSFYNNEISEKSEIFDDQFSVERPDGSNFTLKIRSTKLEDSAMYFCASSEAVGGALAKNIQYFGAGTRLSVL.

The chain combines TRBV28 with TRBJ2-2; 10 bases align to TRBD1. The CDR3 sequence is 14 residues long. Looked up from germline, CDR1 is MDHEN and CDR2 is SYDVKM. V shed 11 bases and J 4 bases; nucleotides not matched to a gene: 7. CDR3 sequence: CAGARTGGTGELFF. The CDR3 DNA is TGTGCCGGAGCACGGACAGGGGGCACCGGGGAGCTGTTTTTT.

The chain links TRBV27 to TRBJ2-3, with 11 nucleotides matching TRBD2. V lost 6 bases and J lost 4; bases outside the gene matches: 12. The CDR3 has 17 amino acids. CDR1 is MNHEY, CDR2 SMNVEV, per germline (reference sequence). DNA of the CDR3: TGTGCCAGCAGCACAATAGCGGGGGGGCCTAGGGCAGATACGCAGTATTTT. Translated, it gives CASSTIAGGPRADTQYF.

V gene TRBV19 combines with J gene TRBJ1-4, with a weak D call TRBD1 (6 bases). Germline assignment: CDR1 LNHDA and CDR2 SQIVND (reference sequence). Trimming removed 4 bases at V and 15 bases at J, with 21 bases between. The CDR3 consists of 14 residues. In DNA form, the CDR3 reads TGTGCCAGTAGTAGGGACACGCTAACCTTATTATTGTTTTTT. It encodes CASSRDTLTLLLFF.

V usage is TRBV20-1 and J usage is TRBJ2-5; 7 bases line up with TRBD2. Trimming at V came to 3 bases and at J to 5 bases, leaving 9 bases not matched to a gene. The germline CDR1 and CDR2 sequences are DFQATT and SNEGSKA (reference sequence). The CDR3 totals 14 residues. The CDR3 DNA is TGCAGTGCTAGTGGGGGACTATTCGGGGAGACCCAGTACTTC. As protein: CSASGGLFGETQYF.

The sample holds a few counts of this clone. This chain links TRBV30 with TRBJ1-5, with 8 bases matching TRBD1. V dropped 4 bases and J dropped 2; count of bases not matched to a gene: 1. Germline CDR1 reads GTSNPN; CDR2 reads SVGIG (reference sequence). This CDR3 spans 13 amino acids. The CDR3 sequence is CAWKGQGNQPQHF. CDR3 DNA sequence: TGTGCCTGGAAGGGACAGGGCAATCAGCCCCAGCATTTT.

V and J are TRBV3-1 (or the pseudogene TRBV3-2) and TRBJ2-3; D not resolved. The CDR3 runs 14 residues. Between the trimmed V and J ends, which lost 6 bases and 1 base, there was a span of 11 bases. From germline, CDR1 is LGHDT and CDR2 YNNKEL (reference sequence). The CDR3 loop reads CASRTRHCTDTQYF. The CDR3 coding sequence is TGTGCCAGCAGGACCCGGCACTGCACAGATACGCAGTATTTT.

The rearrangement uses TRBV19 and TRBJ1-1; TRBD1 is a possible D gene (6 bases). There are 15 residues in the CDR3. The V gene's germline CDR1 is LNHDA and CDR2 SQIVND (reference sequence). V dropped 4 bases and J dropped 5 bases, with 17 bases sitting between them. The CDR3 nucleotides are TGTGCCAGTAGTAGGGGGGTTTGGGGGCGAACTGAAGCTTTCTTT. It is translated as CASSRGVWGRTEAFF.

The rearrangement uses TRBV4-1 and TRBJ2-5; D is unclear. Trimming left V 3 bases short and J 5 bases short, with 10 bases between. The CDR3 sequence is 13 residues long. Germline V gives CDR1 MGHRA, CDR2 YSYEKL. The CDR3 DNA reads as TGCGCCAGCAGCCATGGAGAGAGGGAGACCCAGTACTTC. Translating gives CASSHGERETQYF.

J is TRBJ2-3 and V is TRBV6-4, with no clear D. The V end was cut by 3 bases, the J end by 5 bases, with 15 bases between. The CDR3 runs 15 residues. Germline values: CDR1 MRHNA, CDR2 SNTAGT. This CDR3 is CASSEFGSGRDTQYF. In DNA, the CDR3 is TGTGCCAGCAGTGAGTTCGGATCGGGCCGAGATACGCAGTATTTT.

The genes are TRBV7-9 and TRBJ2-7, with no clear D. Germline CDR1 SEHNR, CDR2 FQNEAQ (reference sequence). The CDR3 sequence is 14 residues long. Trimming took off 3 bases at V and 2 bases at J, with 11 bases between the two ends. For the CDR3, the DNA is TGTGCCAGCAGCTTTAGGACGGATCCCTACGAGCAGTACTTC. Translation: CASSFRTDPYEQYF.

The rearrangement uses TRBV11-1 and TRBJ2-7, with D perhaps matching TRBD1 (6 bases). The CDR3 totals 14 residues. Germline V gives CDR1 SGHAT, CDR2 FQDESV (reference sequence). The V gene lost 5 bases and the J gene lost 2 bases, with 13 bases spanning the gap. The CDR3 loop is CASSNPGHTYEQYF. The CDR3 DNA follows: TGTGCCAGCAGCAATCCGGGACATACCTACGAGCAGTACTTC.

V and J are TRBV2 and TRBJ1-1; weak D call: TRBD1 (6 bases). Trimming pared 6 bases from V and 2 bases from J, leaving 10 bases between. Germline loops: CDR1 SNHLY, CDR2 FYNNEI. This CDR3 contains 13 residues. The CDR3 loop reads CASSLQGNTEAFF. As DNA, the CDR3 is TGTGCCAGCAGCCTACAGGGTAACACTGAAGCTTTCTTT.

The chain combines TRBV27 with TRBJ2-1, with a tentative D call TRBD2 (6 bases). CDR3 size: 16 residues. Germline loops: CDR1 MNHEY, CDR2 SMNVEV (reference sequence). The V and J ends lost 3 bases and 0 bases respectively, with 12 bases between them. The CDR3 loop reads CASSFFFGSSYNEQFF. CDR3 sequence (DNA): TGTGCCAGCAGTTTTTTCTTCGGGAGCTCCTACAATGAGCAGTTCTTC.

V is TRBV10-2 and J is TRBJ1-4, with D perhaps matching TRBD1 (6 bases). The V end lost 0 bases, the J end lost 1 base, and 12 bases lay between the germline ends. The CDR3 totals 17 residues. Germline V gives CDR1 WSHSY, CDR2 SAAADI. As DNA, the CDR3 is TGCGCCAGCAGTGAGTCTGGGGGGGCTCGAACTAATGAAAAACTGTTTTTT. It codes for CASSESGGARTNEKLFF.

The V gene is TRBV15, the J gene TRBJ1-5; D remains unclear. Trimming cost V 4 bases and J 4 bases, with 11 bases left between them. The CDR3 sequence is 14 residues long. Germline assignment: CDR1 LNHNV and CDR2 YYDKDF (reference sequence). This CDR3 reads CATSNTRVNQPQHF. The CDR3, as DNA: TGTGCCACCAGCAACACGCGAGTTAATCAGCCCCAGCATTTT.

This clone appeared once. This chain uses TRBV6-2 or TRBV6-3 with TRBJ2-7, with unresolved D. Per the germline V gene, CDR1 is MNHEY and CDR2 is SVGEGT. The CDR3 runs 14 residues. With 2 bases removed from V and 3 bases from J, the gap between germline ends came to 11 bases. In DNA form, the CDR3 reads TGTGCCAGCAGTTACCTCCCTTACAACTACGAGCAGTACTTC. Translating gives CASSYLPYNYEQYF.

J is TRBJ2-3 and V is TRBV6-1; weak D call: TRBD2 (6 bases). V was clipped by 2 bases and J by 13 bases, with 10 bases between them. The germline gives CDR1 MNHNS, CDR2 SASEGT. The CDR3 loop spans 11 amino acids. CDR3: CASSEWDSKYF. In DNA, the CDR3 is TGTGCCAGCAGTGAATGGGACTCGAAGTATTTT.

Note on this clone: Distinct nucleotide sequences in the sample also encode this CDR3. V and J are TRBV7-9 and TRBJ2-1; 7 positions agree with TRBD2. The CDR3 consists of 14 residues. V lost 0 bases to trimming and J lost 4 bases; unmatched junction nucleotides: 0. The germline V gene encodes CDR1 SEHNR and CDR2 FQNEAQ (reference sequence). The CDR3 region is CASSLAGGYNEQFF. CDR3 coding DNA: TGTGCCAGCAGCTTAGCGGGAGGGTACAATGAGCAGTTCTTC.

The rearrangement links TRBV5-6 to TRBJ1-1; TRBD1 matches 12 bases. Germline CDR1 is SGHDT and CDR2 is YYEEEE. The junction had 6 bases not matched to a gene; V was cut back by 4 bases and J by 5 bases. This CDR3 is built from 15 residues. The CDR3 nucleotides are TGTGCCAGCAGCGGGACAGGGGGCTGGGGTACTGAAGCTTTCTTT. The encoded protein is CASSGTGGWGTEAFF.